This T cell receptor (beta chain) was retrieved from a study of beta chain features in type 1 diabetes. Study conclusions and caveats: Moderate yet significant TCRB CDR3 shortening was seen in Type 1 diabetes patients in all four CD4+ subsets. Junctions at VDJ sites from type 1 diabetes patients had fewer insertions and more deletions.

In regard to this clone: Its antigen is still unknown.

A CD45RO/CCR7/CD25/CD127/CD95/CD27 panel sorted naive, central memory, regulatory and stem cell-like memory CD4+ cells. Over 95% purity was reached by all sorted populations. The investigators reverse transcribed all of the isolated RNA, so they sequenced expressed TCRB transcripts. Average reads for naive, central memory and regulatory T cell samples were 3.5 million to 4.5 million. Libraries were prepared by immunoSEQ multiplex PCR; TCRdb keeps only in-frame clonotypes and omits some of them. The data show hundreds of thousands of clones, with 11% to 15% seen just once and around 0.04% held by the top ten. From germline, CDR1 is MDHEN and CDR2 SYDVKM. This CDR3 is 14 amino acids long. The V end lost 5 bases, the J end lost 0 bases, and 5 bases lay between the germline ends.

This TCR derives from a man aged 18 to 29 with type 1 diabetes. This chain uses TRBV28 with TRBJ2-6; no clear D gene. Sequences were obtained from naive CD4+ T cells from blood. The CDR3 sequence: CASSTPSGANVLTF. As DNA, the CDR3 is TGTGCCAGCAGTACTCCCTCTGGGGCCAACGTCCTGACTTTC.